Listed below are T cell receptor beta chains from one sample, sequenced in a study of T cell changes during pregnancy in multiple sclerosis. Produced via immunoSEQ multiplex PCR; TCRdb's table is partial and in-frame only. The repertoire holds tens of thousands of clones, with 87% as singletons. Sequenced here: CD8+ T cells from peripheral blood mononuclear cells, sampled in the first trimester of pregnancy. The receptors come from a female donor with multiple sclerosis, enrolled in a pregnancy study. The CDR3 runs from the conserved cysteine through the conserved F or W. A D gene is named only where the DNA matches it firmly.

j_gene,d_gene,v_gene,CDR3aa
TRBJ2-7,.,TRBV7-2,CASSFPTVHSYEQYF
TRBJ1-2,TRBD1,TRBV27,CASSLGTGGAYGYTF
TRBJ1-2,.,TRBV6-5,CASSYKSDSPYGYTF
TRBJ1-5,.,TRBV2,CASSERRNQPQHF
TRBJ2-1,TRBD2,TRBV9,CASSGGTSADNEQFF
TRBJ2-7,TRBD1,TRBV6-1,CASSERPGQGSYEQYF
TRBJ2-7,TRBD1,TRBV11-2,CASSYLAGTGINEQYF
TRBJ2-2,TRBD1,TRBV27,CASSPQTGIGGELFF
TRBJ1-1,.,TRBV4-2,CASSETVNTEAFF
TRBJ2-7,.,TRBV6-1,CASSEVVRLYEQYF
TRBJ1-1,.,TRBV27,CASSLSMNTEAFF
TRBJ2-3,.,TRBV28,CASSSTKTSQSDTQYF
TRBJ1-2,TRBD1,TRBV6-4,CASSDQGQGDTF
TRBJ2-1,TRBD2,TRBV2,CASSDVGLAGEQFF
TRBJ2-7,TRBD1,TRBV5-1,CASTPGQGYYEQYF
TRBJ2-5,TRBD1,TRBV9,CASSVGWGQGNQETQYF